These 15 T cell receptor beta chains came from one sample sequenced in a study of blood T cell repertoires in COVID-19. Data came from immunoSEQ multiplex PCR; TCRdb stores just in-frame clones and leaves some out. The table has tens of thousands of clones, about 89% seen once. The specimen sequenced was peripheral blood. These receptors were taken from a man between 60 and 70 years old with COVID-19, enrolled during active disease.

This chain connects TRBV27 to TRBJ2-7; the D gene is possibly TRBD2 (6 bases). CDR1 MNHEY and CDR2 SMNVEV come from the germline V gene (reference sequence). V lost 0 bases and J 6 bases, leaving 9 bases between the germline ends. CDR3 length equals 13 residues. CDR3 in DNA: TGTGCCAGCAGTTTATCGCGGAGGGGCGAGCAGTACTTC. Translated: CASSLSRRGEQYF.

The CDR3 protein is CATSESGTGLNEKLFF. The CDR3 coding sequence is TGTGCCACCAGTGAGTCCGGGACAGGTCTCAATGAAAAACTGTTTTTT. V is TRBV24-1 and J is TRBJ1-4; 8 positions match TRBD1. Germline trimming cut 4 bases from V and 5 bases from J; bases unmatched to any gene: 8. CDR1 is KGHDR and CDR2 is SFDVKD in the germline V gene. The CDR3 is 16 amino acids.

The table lists this clone with many counts. The genes are TRBV19 and TRBJ2-2, with a tentative D call TRBD2 (5 bases). Trimming stripped 6 bases from V and 7 bases from J, with 12 bases between. This CDR3 has 13 residues. Germline CDR1 is LNHDA and CDR2 is SQIVND (reference sequence). CDR3 nucleotides: TGTGCCAGTAGCCGAGAAGGGAGCGGGGAGCTGTTTTTT. Translating it yields CASSREGSGELFF.

This clone was observed a single time. The chain has TRBV5-4 and TRBJ2-5; weak D call: TRBD2 (6 bases). There are 16 residues in the CDR3. The germline gives CDR1 SGHNT, CDR2 YYREEE (reference sequence). V lost 0 bases and J lost 3, with 15 bases in between. The CDR3 DNA reads as TGTGCCAGCAGCTTGGGGACTACCCCGGGGGAAGAGACCCAGTACTTC. Its protein product is CASSLGTTPGEETQYF.

The genes are TRBV11-1 and TRBJ2-3, with 7 nucleotides matching TRBD2. The CDR3 totals 16 residues. Germline-derived CDR1 and CDR2 are SGHAT and FQDESV (reference sequence). The trim removed 4 bases at V and 2 bases at J, leaving 9 bases unmatched. DNA of the CDR3: TGTGCCAGCAGCTCAGTATCGGGACTACCCACAGATACGCAGTATTTT. It translates to CASSSVSGLPTDTQYF.

The rearrangement links TRBV6-2 or TRBV6-3 to TRBJ1-1, with a possible D match to TRBD1 (6 bases). The CDR3 runs to 14 residues. The germline gives CDR1 MNHEY, CDR2 SVGEGT. Deletions cut 5 bases from V and 1 base from J, with 11 bases between. The CDR3 region has the DNA TGTGCCAGCAGTACCGACAGGTCGAACACTGAAGCTTTCTTT. This translates into CASSTDRSNTEAFF.

Here the CDR3 DNA reads TGTGCCAGCTCACCACTTAGCGGGCCGTACAATGAGCAGTTCTTC. Amino acid sequence: CASSPLSGPYNEQFF. The chain uses TRBV18 and TRBJ2-1; 7 bases are shared with TRBD2. The germline V gene has CDR1 KGHSH and CDR2 LQKENI. The trim removed 1 base at V and 4 bases at J, leaving 4 bases unmatched. This CDR3 is 15 amino acids long.

The chain's CDR3 is CASSLARTGKGYGYTF. The CDR3 DNA is TGTGCCAGCAGCTTGGCCCGGACAGGGAAAGGCTATGGCTACACCTTC. The chain joins TRBV5-4 to TRBJ1-2; 8 nucleotides match TRBD1. From germline, CDR1 is SGHNT and CDR2 YYREEE (reference sequence). V was clipped by 0 bases and J by 4 bases; unmatched bases: 8. This CDR3 has 16 amino acids.

The chain is built from TRBV5-6 and TRBJ2-5; TRBD2 matches at 11 bases. The CDR3 consists of 16 residues. CDR1 and CDR2 from the germline V gene are SGHDT and YYEEEE. Trimming took 1 base from V and 5 from J; bases not matched to a gene: 7. The CDR3 region is CASSLSSGRASETQYF. CDR3 DNA sequence: TGTGCCAGCAGCTTGAGTAGCGGGAGGGCCTCGGAGACCCAGTACTTC. Using reference TRBV5-6 and TRBJ2-5 for the parts outside the CDR3, the full variable domain is DAGVTQSPTHLIKTRGQQVTLRCSPKSGHDTVSWYQQALGQGPQFIFQYYEEEERQRGNFPDRFSGHQFPNYSSELNVNALLLGDSALYLCASSLSSGRASETQYFGPGTRLLVL.

This chain uses TRBV18 with TRBJ1-5, with TRBD1 as a possible D gene (6 bases). Trimming stripped 3 bases from V and 3 bases from J, with 15 bases between. The germline CDR1 and CDR2 sequences are KGHSH and LQKENI. This CDR3 is built from 16 residues. The CDR3 region is CASSPSVGDTNQPQHF. The DNA of the CDR3 is TGTGCCAGCTCACCCTCGGTCGGGGACACCAATCAGCCCCAGCATTTT.

The chain has TRBV30 and TRBJ2-7, with 10 bases fitting TRBD2. Trimming cost V 2 bases and J 1 base; bases outside gene matches: 8. Germline values: CDR1 GTSNPN, CDR2 SVGIG (reference sequence). This CDR3 is 16 amino acids long. CDR3 sequence (DNA): TGTGCCTGGAGTAGATCCGGGACTAGCGAATCCTACGAGCAGTACTTC. Its protein is CAWSRSGTSESYEQYF.

This clone appeared a few times. This chain uses TRBV7-8 with TRBJ1-2, with 7 bases matching TRBD1. The ends lost 5 bases at V and 8 bases at J; junction bases unmatched: 8. In germline, CDR1 is SGHVS, CDR2 FQNEAQ. The CDR3 runs to 13 residues. The CDR3 spells CASSLTGTGGYTF. As DNA, the CDR3 is TGTGCCAGCAGCCTGACAGGGACGGGCGGCTACACCTTC. The full variable domain, its missing parts supplied by reference TRBV7-8 and TRBJ1-2, is GAGVSQSPRYKVAKRGQDVALRCDPISGHVSLFWYQQALGQGPEFLTYFQNEAQLDKSGLPSDRFFAERPEGSVSTLKIQRTQQEDSAVYLCASSLTGTGGYTFGSGTRLTVV.

The chain uses TRBV5-1 and TRBJ2-2, with 10 positions matching TRBD2. In germline, CDR1 is SGHRS, CDR2 YFSETQ. The CDR3 totals 15 residues. Trimming at V came to 6 bases and at J to 1 base, leaving 3 bases not matched to a gene. CDR3 in amino acids: CASNRLAGNTGELFF. CDR3 DNA: TGCGCCAGCAATCGACTAGCGGGGAACACCGGGGAGCTGTTTTTT.

V is TRBV7-8 and J is TRBJ1-1; D not resolved. Trimming pared 4 bases from V and 1 base from J, leaving 7 bases between. The CDR3 is 13 residues long. Germline V lookup: CDR1 SGHVS, CDR2 FQNEAQ. The CDR3 DNA is TGTGCCAGCAGCTCTTATCCGAACACTGAAGCTTTCTTT. This translates into CASSSYPNTEAFF.

V gene TRBV10-1 combines with J gene TRBJ2-7; 11 bases are a match to TRBD2. This CDR3 is built from 15 residues. Germline trimming cut 6 bases from V and 2 bases from J; bases unmatched to any gene: 6. Germline lookup yields CDR1 WNHNN and CDR2 SYGVQD (reference sequence). CDR3 loop: CASSIRLAGPYEQYF. CDR3 nucleotides: TGCGCCAGCAGCATCCGACTAGCGGGACCCTACGAGCAGTACTTC.